These T cell receptor beta chains were read from a single sample in a study of CD8+ T cells in alopecia areata. Assay used: immunoSEQ multiplex PCR; TCRdb lists only in-frame clones, some missing. The repertoire has 150,000 to 200,000 clones, 55% to 75% of them found once; the top ten carry 0.91%. This material consisted of CD4+ T cells sorted from blood, taken at week 4, from a patient treated with tofacitinib. These receptor sequences come from a human donor with alopecia areata. CDR3s include the opening cysteine and the closing phenylalanine or tryptophan. D genes are given only for firm matches. Not every row has a clone size; where given, it reads once, few, many or a size class.

j_call v_call clone_size d_call cdr3_aa cdr3_nt
TRBJ2-3 TRBV5-4 - - CASSSSYPTDTQYF TGTGCCAGCAGCTCATCCTACCCCACAGATACGCAGTATTTT
TRBJ2-1 TRBV29-1 - TRBD2 CSVEPRLAGGRDEQFF TGCAGCGTTGAGCCCCGACTAGCGGGGGGGCGGGATGAGCAGTTCTTC
TRBJ2-5 TRBV7-9 - TRBD1 CASSRQGSWETQYF TGTGCCAGCAGCCGACAGGGGAGTTGGGAGACCCAGTACTTC
TRBJ1-5 TRBV9 - TRBD1 CASSAGQAEFQPQHF TGTGCCAGCAGCGCGGGACAGGCTGAATTTCAGCCCCAGCATTTT
TRBJ2-2 TRBV5-1 - - CASSTNRATGELFF TGCGCCAGCAGCACCAACAGGGCTACCGGGGAGCTGTTTTTT
TRBJ2-1 TRBV7-7 - - CASSRTAYNEQFF TGTGCTAGCAGCCGGACAGCCTACAATGAGCAGTTCTTC
TRBJ2-5 TRBV13 - - CASSLGTLQETQYF TGTGCCAGCAGCTTAGGGACACTCCAAGAGACCCAGTACTTC
TRBJ1-1 TRBV21-1 many - CAGGQMNTEAFF TGTGCCGGCGGACAGATGAACACTGAAGCTTTCTTT
TRBJ2-7 TRBV5-1 once - CASSLAAGSEQYF TGCGCCAGCAGCTTGGCAGCGGGTAGCGAGCAGTACTTC
TRBJ1-5 TRBV10-3 few TRBD1 CATAGTGERQPQHF TGTGCCACCGCTGGGACAGGGGAGAGGCAGCCCCAGCATTTT
TRBJ1-2 TRBV30 - - CASAMWGTDYGYTF TGTGCCTCGGCCATGTGGGGGACCGACTATGGCTACACCTTC
TRBJ1-5 TRBV30 - TRBD1 CAWRGQGPGNQPQHF TGTGCCTGGAGAGGACAGGGCCCAGGCAATCAGCCCCAGCATTTT
TRBJ1-5 TRBV5-1 - TRBD1 CASSVGTGGDQPQHF TGCGCCAGCAGCGTGGGGACAGGGGGCGATCAGCCCCAGCATTTT
TRBJ1-1 TRBV30 - - CAWSESPRGDTEAFF TGTGCCTGGAGTGAAAGTCCGCGCGGCGACACTGAAGCTTTCTTT
TRBJ2-7 TRBV2 - TRBD1 CASTENLGQMAYEQYF TGTGCCAGCACCGAAAATTTGGGACAGATGGCCTACGAGCAGTACTTC
TRBJ1-1 TRBV27 few - CASSPLRGWNTEAFF TGTGCCAGCAGTCCGCTGAGGGGGTGGAACACTGAAGCTTTCTTT
TRBJ1-2 TRBV30 - - CAWLRTVDGYTF TGTGCCTGGTTAAGGACAGTTGATGGCTACACCTTC
TRBJ2-5 TRBV18 - - CASSPPGETQYF TGTGCCAGCTCACCACCGGGGGAGACCCAGTACTTC
TRBJ1-2 TRBV29-1 - - CSVEDRARVEGYTF TGCAGCGTTGAAGATCGGGCCAGGGTGGAAGGCTACACCTTC
TRBJ1-6 TRBV27 few TRBD1 CASSLGQENSPLHF TGTGCCAGCAGCCTTGGACAGGAGAATTCACCCCTCCACTTT
TRBJ1-2 TRBV4-3 - - CASSQDPRVDYGYTF TGCGCCAGCAGCCAAGATCCCAGGGTTGACTATGGCTACACCTTC
TRBJ2-7 TRBV29-1 few - CSVARGAYEQYF TGCAGCGTTGCAAGGGGGGCATACGAGCAGTACTTC
TRBJ1-2 TRBV30 once - CAWSVLGAPHYYGYTF TGTGCCTGGAGTGTACTCGGGGCCCCGCATTACTATGGCTACACCTTC
TRBJ2-1 TRBV30 - TRBD2 CAGTSGYNEQFF TGTGCGGGGACTAGCGGCTACAATGAGCAGTTCTTC
TRBJ2-7 TRBV29-1 - - CSAERDYEQYF TGCAGCGCCGAGCGAGACTACGAGCAGTACTTC
TRBJ2-2 TRBV5-1 - TRBD1 CASSLGQGAGELFF TGCGCCAGCAGCTTGGGACAGGGGGCCGGGGAGCTGTTTTTT
TRBJ1-2 TRBV5-1 - TRBD1 CASSSLDRDYRGYTF TGCGCCAGCAGCTCGCTTGACAGGGATTATCGTGGCTACACCTTC
TRBJ1-6 TRBV5-4 once - CASSSSQGKNSPLHF TGTGCCAGCAGCTCGTCCCAGGGCAAGAATTCACCCCTCCACTTT
TRBJ2-1 TRBV7-2 - - CASSWDGNNEQFF TGTGCCAGCAGCTGGGACGGCAACAATGAGCAGTTCTTC
TRBJ1-1 TRBV29-1 - - CSVVRGAMNTEAFF TGCAGCGTTGTTCGGGGTGCAATGAACACTGAAGCTTTCTTT
TRBJ2-2 TRBV7-2 - - CASSLDTGELFF TGTGCCAGCAGCTTAGACACCGGGGAGCTGTTTTTT
TRBJ1-5 TRBV7-9 once - CASSSDRNQPQHF TGTGCCAGCAGCTCGGACAGAAATCAGCCCCAGCATTTT
TRBJ2-7 TRBV11-2 once TRBD1 CASFNGDRGMREQYF TGTGCCAGCTTCAACGGGGACAGGGGAATGAGGGAGCAGTACTTC
TRBJ2-5 TRBV7-2 - TRBD2 CASSSRGSGGERETQYF TGTGCCAGCAGCTCCCGGGGCAGCGGGGGGGAAAGGGAGACCCAGTACTTC
TRBJ2-2 TRBV29-1 - - CSVRTVTAGAGELFF TGCAGCGTCCGGACAGTAACTGCAGGGGCCGGGGAGCTGTTTTTT
TRBJ2-1 TRBV5-1 - TRBD2 CASSLVPSGLTYNEQFF TGCGCCAGCAGCTTGGTGCCTAGCGGGTTGACCTACAATGAGCAGTTCTTC
TRBJ1-6 TRBV30 - - CAWSGKDNSPLHF TGTGCCTGGTCCGGGAAGGACAATTCACCCCTCCACTTT
TRBJ1-6 TRBV30 - - CAWSTGTTSPPLHF TGTGCCTGGAGTACCGGGACAACCAGTCCACCCCTCCACTTT
TRBJ2-5 TRBV25-1 - - CASSELRGGAVETQYF TGTGCCAGCAGTGAATTAAGAGGGGGGGCTGTAGAGACCCAGTACTTC
TRBJ1-6 TRBV5-1 - - CASSQSSGNSPLHF TGCGCCAGCAGCCAGAGCTCAGGGAATTCACCCCTCCACTTT
TRBJ2-3 TRBV9 - - CASSVSGTDTQYF TGTGCCAGCAGCGTGTCTGGCACAGATACGCAGTATTTT
TRBJ2-2 TRBV15 - - CATSGIYTGELFF TGTGCCACCAGCGGAATTTACACCGGGGAGCTGTTTTTT
TRBJ1-6 TRBV6-5 - - CASSFEDSPLHF TGTGCCAGCAGTTTCGAGGATTCACCCCTCCACTTT
TRBJ1-6 TRBV15 once - CATSRDFGDSPLHF TGTGCCACCAGCAGAGATTTTGGGGACTCACCCCTCCACTTT
TRBJ2-3 TRBV4-3 few TRBD2 CASSQDTPASGGADTQYF TGCGCCAGCAGCCAAGATACCCCGGCTAGCGGGGGGGCCGATACGCAGTATTTT
TRBJ1-2 TRBV19 - - CASSASGPIAYGYTF TGTGCCAGTAGTGCCTCGGGACCGATAGCCTATGGCTACACCTTC
TRBJ2-5 TRBV5-1 few TRBD1 CATTTGAEETQYF TGCGCCACCACGACAGGGGCGGAAGAGACCCAGTACTTC
TRBJ2-3 TRBV9 - TRBD2 CASSPSGGRNTQYF TGTGCCAGCAGCCCGTCGGGGGGGCGGAATACGCAGTATTTT
TRBJ2-4 TRBV6-5 - - CASRERDIQYF TGTGCCAGCAGAGAGAGGGACATTCAGTACTTC
TRBJ1-1 TRBV30 - - CAWSVRGATEAFF TGTGCCTGGAGTGTAAGGGGGGCAACTGAAGCTTTCTTT
TRBJ2-7 TRBV2 - TRBD1 CASSEFRDSYF TGTGCCAGCAGTGAATTCCGGGACAGTTACTTC
TRBJ2-6 TRBV27 - - CASSPRTPVVAGANVLTF TGTGCCAGCAGTCCCCGCACACCGGTGGTGGCTGGGGCCAACGTCCTGACTTTC
TRBJ2-5 TRBV11-2 few TRBD2 CASSLVSGGAGETQYF TGTGCCAGCAGCTTAGTTAGCGGGGGGGCCGGGGAGACCCAGTACTTC